One T cell receptor (beta chain) is described in this entry. Its antigen is not known. In the CD4+ fraction, cells were divided into CD45RA+ naive and CD45RA-negative memory subsets. Generated by immunoSEQ multiplex PCR, the TCRdb table keeps only in-frame clones and is missing some. The data show over a million clones, about four fifths seen once. These data are taken from a study of shared clonotypes between healthy human individuals. The ends were cut back, 7 bases at V and 2 bases at J, with 12 bases in the middle. The CDR3 sequence is 15 residues long. Germline CDR1 MNHEY, CDR2 SVGAGI. Study findings and constraints: Some naive CD4 clonotypes, around 4.9%, turned up in common across a handful of donors.

Sequenced input: memory CD4+ T cells from PBMCs. The subset is: CD45RA-negative fraction. This rearrangement joins TRBV6-5 to TRBJ2-6; TRBD1 might be the D (6 bases). This TCR was sampled from a young man in good health. Some clones in this sample may be carry-over from other donors' samples. The CDR3 nucleotides read TGTGCCAGCACCACAGGGAACGCTGGGGCCAACGTCCTGACTTTC. Translating gives CASTTGNAGANVLTF.